Given below is one T cell receptor (beta chain) in context. The antigen is not known. After removal of 0 bases from V and 5 bases from J, the junction contained 8 bases not matched to a gene. Germline V gene data show CDR1 as LGHNA and CDR2 as YNFKEQ. The CDR3 runs 16 residues. The data are from a study of glioma-infiltrating T cells. Study-level background: Glioblastomas were WHO grade IV, sampled at first diagnosis; low-grade were grade II. Glioma patients had dexamethasone for six or fewer days before surgery.

Amplification of TCR alpha and beta CDR3 regions from RNA used iRepertoire nested multiplex PCR. TCRdb analysed the multiplex PCR reads with MiXCR anew, one entry per CDR3 protein. Of about 410,000 distinct CDR3 sequences in the sample, around 38% are singletons; the top ten hold 12%. Study-wide findings and caveats: Only very few CDR3 sequences appeared in both tissue and blood. Above-expected tissue-blood divergence occurred in all gliomas, most in low-grade ones.

This TCR came from a human donor with low-grade glioma or glioblastoma, undergoing nonglioma brain surgery, or in good health (not recorded which). Sequencing input: glioma tissue, nonneoplastic brain tissue, or PBMCs (not recorded which). The chain links TRBV4-2 to TRBJ2-5, with TRBD2 matching 8 bases. The CDR3 DNA is TGTGCCAGCAGCCAAGAGGAACTAGCGGCCCCGGAGACCCAGTACTTC. It encodes CASSQEELAAPETQYF.